The 6 T cell receptor beta chains given below trace back to one sample, sequenced in a study of T cells in Graves' hyperthyroidism and ophthalmopathy. Amplification yielded TCR beta CDR3 regions, with RNA transcripts as the source. The TCR CDR3 first-round RT-PCR relied on the HTBI primer set. TCRdb used MiXCR to reprocess the multiplex PCR reads, holding one entry per CDR3 protein. The sample has a few hundred thousand distinct CDR3 sequences, approximately 44% seen once. What was sequenced was peripheral blood or thyroid tissue (not recorded which). The receptors were sampled from a woman aged 18-30 years with Graves' hyperthyroidism.

The chain has TRBV12-3 or TRBV12-4 and TRBJ1-1; 7 bases map to TRBD1. V lost 6 bases and J lost 4; bases outside the gene matches: 8. This CDR3 has 14 residues. The CDR3 loop is CASSPTGRGTEAFF. In DNA form, the CDR3 reads TGTGCCAGCAGCCCGACAGGGAGGGGCACTGAAGCTTTCTTT.

This clonotype was observed at least ten times. The chain couples TRBV7-2 to TRBJ1-1; D ambiguous. Germline lookup yields CDR1 SGHTA and CDR2 FQGNSA. V was pared by 1 base and J by 4 bases, with 13 bases between. The length of the CDR3 is 15 residues. CDR3 region: CASSLDSGPGTEAFF. In DNA form, the CDR3 reads TGTGCCAGCAGCTTAGACTCCGGTCCGGGCACTGAAGCTTTCTTT.

This clonotype was found many times. The J gene is TRBJ2-6, the V gene TRBV24-1, with D perhaps TRBD1 (5 bases). Germline CDR1 and CDR2: KGHDR and SFDVKD. The CDR3 has 20 residues. V shed 2 bases and J shed 1 base, with 20 bases lying between them. The CDR3 DNA reads as TGTGCCACCAGTGATTCTCTGGTCCAGGGAAGCCTTTCTGGGGCCAACGTCCTGACTTTC. It codes for CATSDSLVQGSLSGANVLTF.

This clonotype was counted at least ten times. The rearrangement links TRBV4-1 to TRBJ2-7; TRBD1 is a possible D gene (6 bases). The germline V gene encodes CDR1 MGHRA and CDR2 YSYEKL. V lost 3 bases and J lost 6, with 18 bases in between. This CDR3 comprises 15 residues. This CDR3 is CASSQGTRDLGEQYF. CDR3 coding DNA: TGCGCCAGCAGCCAGGGGACACGGGATTTAGGCGAGCAGTACTTC.

This chain connects TRBV29-1 to TRBJ2-7; a possible D gene is TRBD2 (9 bases). The germline V and J ends were trimmed by 4 bases and 5 bases, with 21 bases remaining between them. Germline V lookup: CDR1 SQVTM, CDR2 ANQGSEA. The CDR3 sequence is 15 residues long. CDR3 sequence reads: CSVASGGGRGNEQYF. The CDR3, as DNA: TGCAGCGTTGCTTCAGGGGGCGGGAGGGGGAACGAGCAGTACTTC.

The V and J genes are TRBV19 and TRBJ2-3; no reliable D call. This CDR3 region has 13 residues. Between the trimmed V and J ends, which lost 7 bases and 0 bases, there was a span of 8 bases. Per the germline V gene, CDR1 is LNHDA and CDR2 is SQIVND (reference sequence). The CDR3 loop is CASTPTSTDTQYF. In nucleotides, the CDR3 is TGTGCCAGTACCCCTACAAGCACAGATACGCAGTATTTT. The variable domain in full, completed from reference TRBV19 and TRBJ2-3, reads DGGITQSPKYLFRKEGQNVTLSCEQNLNHDAMYWYRQDPGQGLRLIYYSQIVNDFQKGDIAEGYSVSREKKESFPLTVTSAQKNPTAFYLCASTPTSTDTQYFGPGTRLTVL.